The following is a T cell receptor beta chain sequence with its context. These data belong to a study of blood T cell repertoires in COVID-19. Study-wide background: Samples came from the United States, Italy and Spain, spanning acute and convalescent COVID-19.

Study processing details: Counts of nucleated cells, estimated from reference gene primer amplification, were obtained. The method was immunoSEQ multiplex PCR; TCRdb's version includes in-frame clones alone and lacks a portion of them. V and J calls and clone size are copied from that table; D and trimming were computed from the DNA. The table lists over 250,000 clones, roughly 91% of them singletons. Cohorts were assigned according to the clinical history that participants reported. Donors in Cohort 3 who had recovered were those with two negative PCRs, healthcare professional clearance, or resolution of their symptoms. Germline values: CDR1 LNHDA, CDR2 SQIVND (reference sequence). V lost 10 bases, J lost 4 bases, and 5 bases stayed unmatched. This CDR3 has 12 residues.

Specimen: PBMCs or T cells enriched from blood (not recorded which). The TCR comes from a woman aged 55-75 years who had recovered from COVID-19. The rearrangement links TRBV19 to TRBJ1-1; 8 nucleotides align to TRBD1. This CDR3 is CATGQGFTEAFF. DNA for the CDR3: TGTGCCACCGGACAGGGCTTCACTGAAGCTTTCTTT.